Listed here are 2 T cell receptor beta chains from one sample, sequenced in a study of CD8 T cells in Susac syndrome. RNA, at roughly 0.5 to 1 ug, was reverse transcribed with random hexamers. Each CDR3 protein gets one entry after TCRdb re-called the immunoSEQ multiplex PCR reads with MiXCR. This table has more than 200,000 distinct CDR3 sequences, around nine tenths appearing once. The sample consisted of CD8+ T cells from PBMCs. Receptors were obtained from a human donor with multiple sclerosis.

CDR3 region: CSVVGSNTGELFF. DNA for the CDR3: TGCAGCGTTGTTGGCAGTAACACCGGGGAGCTGTTTTTT. V and J are TRBV29-1 and TRBJ2-2, with no clear D. The CDR3 is made up of 13 amino acids. With 4 bases removed from V and 2 bases from J, the gap between germline ends came to 8 bases. Looked up from germline, CDR1 is SQVTM and CDR2 is ANQGSEA.

The chain carries TRBV9 and TRBJ2-7; D might be TRBD1 or TRBD2, each matching 6 bases. This CDR3 has 14 amino acids. V was clipped by 4 bases and J by 5 bases, with 16 bases between them. Germline loops: CDR1 SGDLS, CDR2 YYNGEE. CDR3 region: CASSPRVGGHEQYF. In DNA form, the CDR3 reads TGTGCCAGCAGCCCCCGGGTGGGGGGCCACGAGCAGTACTTC.